This TCR beta chain was documented in a study of T cell repertoires in cytomegalovirus infection. At the level of the study: Public signatures in TCR beta pointed to CMV infection and matching HLA type.

Whole-study results and caveats: Carriers of CMV and the relevant HLA type were discriminated by public TCR beta frequency. The study found HLA-C-restricted CMV-specific TCR beta clonotypes dominating the ex vivo response.

TCRdb ran MiXCR on the reads and lists one entry per CDR3 protein. The sample contains 150,000 to 200,000 distinct CDR3 sequences, approximately 19% of which appear only once. This clonotype has ten or more counts. Antigen specificity is unknown. V lost 0 bases and J lost 2; bases outside the gene matches: 6. The germline V gene encodes CDR1 SGHVS and CDR2 FQNEAQ. CDR3 length: 16 residues. The source is a human donor in good health (CMV status not recorded). Some clones in this sample may be carry-over from other donors' samples. V is TRBV7-8 and J is TRBJ2-7; 8 bases map to TRBD1. Material: PBMCs. Here the CDR3 reads CASSLASGGTPYEQYF. CDR3 DNA: TGTGCCAGCAGCTTAGCCTCAGGGGGCACCCCCTACGAGCAGTACTTC.